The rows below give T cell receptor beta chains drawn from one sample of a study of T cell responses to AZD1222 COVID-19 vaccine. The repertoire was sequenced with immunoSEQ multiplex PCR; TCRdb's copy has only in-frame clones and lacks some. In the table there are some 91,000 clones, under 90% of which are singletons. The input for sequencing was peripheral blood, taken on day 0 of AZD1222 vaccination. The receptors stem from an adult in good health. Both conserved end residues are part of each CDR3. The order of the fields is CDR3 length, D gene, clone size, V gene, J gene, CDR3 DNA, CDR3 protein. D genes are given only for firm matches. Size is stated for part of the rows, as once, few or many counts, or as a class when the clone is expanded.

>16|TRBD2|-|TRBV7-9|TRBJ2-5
TGTGCCAGCAGCTTAGGGGCTAGCGGGGAGGCGGAGACCCAGTACTTC
CASSLGASGEAETQYF
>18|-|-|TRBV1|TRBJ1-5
TGCACCAGCAGCCAAGCCGGGCATCAGGGGTTTAGCAATCAGCCCCAGCATTTT
CTSSQAGHQGFSNQPQHF
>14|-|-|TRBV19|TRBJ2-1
TGTGCCAGTAGAATGGGCCACACGTGGAATGAGCAGTTCTTC
CASRMGHTWNEQFF
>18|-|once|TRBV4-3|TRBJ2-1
TGCGCCAGCAGCCAAGATGGCCCAGCGGGTAGCTCCTACAATGAGCAGTTCTTC
CASSQDGPAGSSYNEQFF
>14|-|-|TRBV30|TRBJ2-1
TGTGCCTGGAGTCGACTAGTTACGGTTGACGAGCAGTTCTTC
CAWSRLVTVDEQFF
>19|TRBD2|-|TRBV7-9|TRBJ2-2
TGTGCCAGCACCCTCTCAAGGACTAGCGGGAGGGCGAACACCGGGGAGCTGTTTTTT
CASTLSRTSGRANTGELFF
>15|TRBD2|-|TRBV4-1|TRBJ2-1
TGCGCCAGCAGCCATGGACTAGCGGGGGACAATGAGCAGTTCTTC
CASSHGLAGDNEQFF
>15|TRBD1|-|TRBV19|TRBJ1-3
TGTGCCAGTACCCTGGGGACAGCCTCTGGAAACACCATATATTTT
CASTLGTASGNTIYF
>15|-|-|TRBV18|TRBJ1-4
TGTGCCAGCTCACCGCAGGGCCTCACTAATGAAAAACTGTTTTTT
CASSPQGLTNEKLFF
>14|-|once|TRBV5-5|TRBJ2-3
TGTGCCAGCAGCCGAGGTAGCGCCCTGGATACGCAGTATTTT
CASSRGSALDTQYF
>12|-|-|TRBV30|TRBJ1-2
TGTGCCTGGAGTGAAAGGGTCCATGGCTACACCTTC
CAWSERVHGYTF
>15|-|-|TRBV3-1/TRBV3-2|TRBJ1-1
TGTGCCAGCAGCCAAGGGGGGATCGGGAACACTGAAGCTTTCTTT
CASSQGGIGNTEAFF
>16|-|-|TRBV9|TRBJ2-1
TGTGCCAGCAGCGTAGTCGCGGGGAGCTCCTACAATGAGCAGTTCTTC
CASSVVAGSSYNEQFF
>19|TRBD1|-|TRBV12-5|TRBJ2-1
TGTGCTAGTGGGCAAGGGGGCCAATTAATCCCGAGCTCCTACAATGAGCAGTTCTTC
CASGQGGQLIPSSYNEQFF
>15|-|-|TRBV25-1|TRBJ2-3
TGTGCCAGCAGTGGGCGGGTACTAGGGACAGATACGCAGTATTTT
CASSGRVLGTDTQYF
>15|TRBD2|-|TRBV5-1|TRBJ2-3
TGCGCCAGCAGCGACGGTAGCGGGAGCACAGATACGCAGTATTTT
CASSDGSGSTDTQYF
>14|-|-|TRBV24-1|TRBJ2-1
TGTGCCACCGGGACCGGACCCGGTAGGGGGGAGCAGTTCTTC
CATGTGPGRGEQFF
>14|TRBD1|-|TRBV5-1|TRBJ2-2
TGCGCCAGCAGCGGGGGACAGGTAACCGGGGAGCTGTTTTTT
CASSGGQVTGELFF
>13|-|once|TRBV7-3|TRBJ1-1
TGTGCCAGCAGCCTTGGGACGGCAACTGAAGCTTTCTTT
CASSLGTATEAFF
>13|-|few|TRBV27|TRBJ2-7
TGTGCCAGCAGTGGTTTGGGGGAAAGGGAGCAGTACTTC
CASSGLGEREQYF
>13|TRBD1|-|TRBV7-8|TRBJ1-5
TGTGCCAGCAGCGTGGACAGGGCACAGCCCCAGCATTTT
CASSVDRAQPQHF
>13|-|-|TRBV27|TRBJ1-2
TGTGCCAGCAGTTTCGAGGGGAGGGAGGGCTACACCTTC
CASSFEGREGYTF
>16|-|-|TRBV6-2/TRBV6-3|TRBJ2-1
TGTGCCAGCAGTTACTTTGGCGGCGACTCCTACAATGAGCAGTTCTTC
CASSYFGGDSYNEQFF
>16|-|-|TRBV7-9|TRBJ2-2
TGTGCCAGCAGCTCCCCGGCCAGGGGTCACACCGGGGAGCTGTTTTTT
CASSSPARGHTGELFF